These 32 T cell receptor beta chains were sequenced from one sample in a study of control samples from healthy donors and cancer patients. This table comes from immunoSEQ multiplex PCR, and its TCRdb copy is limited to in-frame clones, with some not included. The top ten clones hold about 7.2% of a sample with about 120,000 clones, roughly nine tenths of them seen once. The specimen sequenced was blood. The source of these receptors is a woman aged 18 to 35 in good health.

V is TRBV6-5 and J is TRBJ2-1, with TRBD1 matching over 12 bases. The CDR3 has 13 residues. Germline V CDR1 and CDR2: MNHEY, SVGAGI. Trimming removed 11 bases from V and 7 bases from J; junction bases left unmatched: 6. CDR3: CAQGQGASNEQFF. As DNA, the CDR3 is TGTGCCCAGGGACAGGGGGCTTCGAATGAGCAGTTCTTC.

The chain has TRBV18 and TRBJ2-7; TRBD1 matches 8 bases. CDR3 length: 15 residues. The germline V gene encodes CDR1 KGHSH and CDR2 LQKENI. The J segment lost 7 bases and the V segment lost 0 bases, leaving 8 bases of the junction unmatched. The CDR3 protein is CASSPPRQGPKEQYF. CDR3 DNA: TGTGCCAGCTCACCACCGCGACAGGGGCCTAAAGAGCAGTACTTC.

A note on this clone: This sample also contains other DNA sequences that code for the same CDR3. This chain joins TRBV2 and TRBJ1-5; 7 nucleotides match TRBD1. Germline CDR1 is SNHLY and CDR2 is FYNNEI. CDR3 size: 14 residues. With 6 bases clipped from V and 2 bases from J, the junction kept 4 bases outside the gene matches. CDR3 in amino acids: CASSAGGGNQPQHF. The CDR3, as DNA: TGTGCCAGCAGCGCAGGGGGAGGCAATCAGCCCCAGCATTTT.

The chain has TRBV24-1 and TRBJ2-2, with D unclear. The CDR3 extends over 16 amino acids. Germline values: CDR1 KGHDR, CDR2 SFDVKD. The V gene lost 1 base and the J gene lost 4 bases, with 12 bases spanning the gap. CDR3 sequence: CATSDLGGMGTGELFF. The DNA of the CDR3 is TGTGCCACCAGTGATTTAGGTGGGATGGGCACCGGGGAGCTGTTTTTT.

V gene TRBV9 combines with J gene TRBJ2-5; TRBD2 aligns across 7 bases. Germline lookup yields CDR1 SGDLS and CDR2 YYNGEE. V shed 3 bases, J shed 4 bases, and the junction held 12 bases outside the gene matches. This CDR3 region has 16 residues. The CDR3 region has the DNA TGTGCCAGCAGCGCGACCCCCGCGGGAGTGGGAGAGACCCAGTACTTC. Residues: CASSATPAGVGETQYF.

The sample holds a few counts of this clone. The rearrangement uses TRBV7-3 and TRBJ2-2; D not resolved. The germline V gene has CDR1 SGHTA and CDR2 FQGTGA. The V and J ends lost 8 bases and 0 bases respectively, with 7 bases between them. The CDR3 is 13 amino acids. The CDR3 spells CASEEPNTGELFF. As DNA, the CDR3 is TGTGCCAGCGAAGAACCGAACACCGGGGAGCTGTTTTTT. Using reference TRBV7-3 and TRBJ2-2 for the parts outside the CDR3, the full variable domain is GAGVSQTPSNKVTEKGKYVELRCDPISGHTALYWYRQSLGQGPEFLIYFQGTGAADDSGLPNDRFFAVRPEGSVSTLKIQRTERGDSAVYLCASEEPNTGELFFGEGSRLTVL.

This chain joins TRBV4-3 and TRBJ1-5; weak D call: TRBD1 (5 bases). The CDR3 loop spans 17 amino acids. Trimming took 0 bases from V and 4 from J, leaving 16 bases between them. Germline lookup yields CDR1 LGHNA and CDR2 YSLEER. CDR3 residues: CASSQERNSWGNQPQHF. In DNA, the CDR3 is TGCGCCAGCAGCCAAGAAAGGAACAGCTGGGGGAATCAGCCCCAGCATTTT.

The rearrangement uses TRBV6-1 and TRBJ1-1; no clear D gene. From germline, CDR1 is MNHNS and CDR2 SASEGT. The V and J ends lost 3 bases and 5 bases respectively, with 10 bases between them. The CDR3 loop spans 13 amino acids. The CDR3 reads CASSEEGRTEAFF. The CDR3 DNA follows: TGTGCCAGCAGTGAGGAGGGTAGAACTGAAGCTTTCTTT.

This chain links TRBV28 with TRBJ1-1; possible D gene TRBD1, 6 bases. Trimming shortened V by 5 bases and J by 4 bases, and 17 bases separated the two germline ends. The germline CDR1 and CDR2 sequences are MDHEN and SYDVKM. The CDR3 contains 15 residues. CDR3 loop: CASSGQQGFGTEAFF. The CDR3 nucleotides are TGTGCCAGCAGTGGACAACAGGGTTTTGGCACTGAAGCTTTCTTT.

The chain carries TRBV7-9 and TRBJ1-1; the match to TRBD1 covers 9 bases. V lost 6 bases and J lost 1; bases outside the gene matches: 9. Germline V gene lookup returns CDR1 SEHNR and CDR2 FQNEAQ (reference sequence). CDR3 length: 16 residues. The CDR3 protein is CASRRWTGAANTEAFF. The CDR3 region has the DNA TGTGCCAGCAGACGTTGGACAGGGGCGGCGAACACTGAAGCTTTCTTT.

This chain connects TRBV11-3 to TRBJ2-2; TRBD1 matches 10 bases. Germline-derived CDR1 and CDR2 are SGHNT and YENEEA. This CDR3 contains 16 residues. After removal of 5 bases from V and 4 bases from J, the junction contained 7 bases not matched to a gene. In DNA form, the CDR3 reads TGTGCCAGCAGCCCTCGACAGGGGGCATTCACCGGGGAGCTGTTTTTT. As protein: CASSPRQGAFTGELFF.

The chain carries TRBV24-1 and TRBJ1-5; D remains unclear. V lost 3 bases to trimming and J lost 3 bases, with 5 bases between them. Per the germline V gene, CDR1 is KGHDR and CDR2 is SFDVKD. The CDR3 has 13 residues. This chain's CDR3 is CATSDGVNQPQHF. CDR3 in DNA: TGTGCCACCAGTGATGGGGTCAATCAGCCCCAGCATTTT.

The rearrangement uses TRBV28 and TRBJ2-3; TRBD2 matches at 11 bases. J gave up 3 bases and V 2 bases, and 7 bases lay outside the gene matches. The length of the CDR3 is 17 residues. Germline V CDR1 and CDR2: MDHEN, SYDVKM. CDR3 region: CASSLVGLAGGTDTQYF. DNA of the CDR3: TGTGCCAGCAGTTTAGTAGGCTTAGCGGGAGGGACAGATACGCAGTATTTT.

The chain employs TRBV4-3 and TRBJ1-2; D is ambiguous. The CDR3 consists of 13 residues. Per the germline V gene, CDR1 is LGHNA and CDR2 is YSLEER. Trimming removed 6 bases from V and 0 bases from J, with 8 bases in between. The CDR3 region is CASSHGANYGYTF. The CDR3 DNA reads TGCGCCAGCAGTCACGGGGCTAACTATGGCTACACCTTC.

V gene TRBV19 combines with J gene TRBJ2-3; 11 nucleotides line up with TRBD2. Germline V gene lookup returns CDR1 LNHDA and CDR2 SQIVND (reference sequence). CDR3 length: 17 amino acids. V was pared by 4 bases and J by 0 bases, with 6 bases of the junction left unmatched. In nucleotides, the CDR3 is TGTGCCAGTAGTAAACCGGGACTAGCGGTGAGCACAGATACGCAGTATTTT. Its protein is CASSKPGLAVSTDTQYF.

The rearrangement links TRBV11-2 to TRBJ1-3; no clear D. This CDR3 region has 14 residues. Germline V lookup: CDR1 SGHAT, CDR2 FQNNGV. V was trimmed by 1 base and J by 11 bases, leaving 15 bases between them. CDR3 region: CASSLGEKVGAIYF. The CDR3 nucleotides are TGTGCCAGCAGCTTAGGGGAGAAGGTGGGAGCCATATATTTT.

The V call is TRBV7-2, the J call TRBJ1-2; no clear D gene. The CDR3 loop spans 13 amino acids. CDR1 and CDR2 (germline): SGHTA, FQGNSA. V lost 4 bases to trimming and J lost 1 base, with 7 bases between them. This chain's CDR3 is CASSSRVNYGYTF. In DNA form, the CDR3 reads TGTGCCAGCAGCTCCAGAGTTAACTATGGCTACACCTTC. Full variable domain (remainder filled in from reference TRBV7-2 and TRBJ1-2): GAGVSQSPSNKVTEKGKDVELRCDPISGHTALYWYRQSLGQGLEFLIYFQGNSAPDKSGLPSDRFSAERTGGSVSTLTIQRTQQEDSAVYLCASSSRVNYGYTFGSGTRLTVV.

The CDR3 reads CSASTPMGYQETQYF. The CDR3 nucleotides read TGCAGTGCTAGTACACCCATGGGGTACCAAGAGACCCAGTACTTC. V gene TRBV20-1 combines with J gene TRBJ2-5, with D unresolved. The V end was cut by 3 bases, the J end by 0 bases, with 14 bases between. CDR3 length: 15 amino acids. Germline loops: CDR1 DFQATT, CDR2 SNEGSKA (reference sequence).

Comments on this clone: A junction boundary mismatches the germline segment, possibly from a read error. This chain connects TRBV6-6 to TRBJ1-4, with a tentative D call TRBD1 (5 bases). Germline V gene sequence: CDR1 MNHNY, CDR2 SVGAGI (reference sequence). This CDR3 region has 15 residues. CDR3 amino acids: CASSYWGRTNEKLFF. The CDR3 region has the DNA TGTGCCAGCAGCTACTGGGGACGGACTAATGAAAAACTGTTTTTT.

The CDR3: CASSPSRQVGAFF. CDR3 DNA sequence: TGTGCCAGCAGCCCCTCCAGACAGGTCGGAGCTTTCTTT. J is TRBJ1-1 and V is TRBV7-2; maybe TRBD1 (6 bases). Germline CDR1 and CDR2: SGHTA and FQGNSA. Trimming took 5 bases from V and 10 from J, leaving 17 bases between them. The length of the CDR3 is 13 residues.

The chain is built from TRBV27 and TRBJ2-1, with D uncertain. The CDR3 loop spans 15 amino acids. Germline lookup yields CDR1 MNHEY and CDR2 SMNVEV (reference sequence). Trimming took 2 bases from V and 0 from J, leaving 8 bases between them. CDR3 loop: CASSLQSRSYNEQFF. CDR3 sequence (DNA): TGTGCCAGCAGTTTACAAAGTCGCTCCTACAATGAGCAGTTCTTC.

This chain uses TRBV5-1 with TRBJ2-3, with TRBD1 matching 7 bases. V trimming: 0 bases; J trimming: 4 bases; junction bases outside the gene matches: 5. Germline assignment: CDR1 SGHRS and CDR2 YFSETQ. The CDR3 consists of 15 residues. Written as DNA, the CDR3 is TGCGCCAGCAGCTTGGGACAGGGTGTCCCAGATACGCAGTATTTT. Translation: CASSLGQGVPDTQYF.

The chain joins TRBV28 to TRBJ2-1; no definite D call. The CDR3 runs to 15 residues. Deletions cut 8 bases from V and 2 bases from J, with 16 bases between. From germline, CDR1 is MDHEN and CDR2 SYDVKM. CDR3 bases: TGTGCCAGCTCGTCCTCCTTGGGGACCTACAATGAGCAGTTCTTC. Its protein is CASSSSLGTYNEQFF.

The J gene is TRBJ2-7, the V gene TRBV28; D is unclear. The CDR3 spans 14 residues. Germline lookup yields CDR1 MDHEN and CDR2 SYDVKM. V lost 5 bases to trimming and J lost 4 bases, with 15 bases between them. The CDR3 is CASSLPHWVYEQYF. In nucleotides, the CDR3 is TGTGCCAGCAGTCTACCCCATTGGGTTTACGAGCAGTACTTC.

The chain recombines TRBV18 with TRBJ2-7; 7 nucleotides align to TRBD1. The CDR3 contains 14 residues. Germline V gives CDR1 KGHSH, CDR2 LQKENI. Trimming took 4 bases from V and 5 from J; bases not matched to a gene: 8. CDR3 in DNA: TGTGCCAGCTCACTAGACAGGGTAGCTAACGAGCAGTACTTC. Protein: CASSLDRVANEQYF.

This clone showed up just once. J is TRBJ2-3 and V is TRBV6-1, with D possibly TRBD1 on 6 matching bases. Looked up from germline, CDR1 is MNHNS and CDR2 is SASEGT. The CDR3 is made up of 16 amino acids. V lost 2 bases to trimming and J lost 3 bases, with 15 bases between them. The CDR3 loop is CASSELGGNPTDTQYF. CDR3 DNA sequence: TGTGCCAGCAGTGAACTAGGGGGTAACCCTACAGATACGCAGTATTTT.

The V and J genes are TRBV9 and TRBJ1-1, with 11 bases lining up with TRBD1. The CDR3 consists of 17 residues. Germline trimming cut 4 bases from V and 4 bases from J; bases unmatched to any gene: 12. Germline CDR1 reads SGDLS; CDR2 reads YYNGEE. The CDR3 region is CASSQVRDRGLITEAFF. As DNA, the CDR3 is TGTGCCAGCAGCCAAGTAAGGGACAGGGGGTTGATCACTGAAGCTTTCTTT. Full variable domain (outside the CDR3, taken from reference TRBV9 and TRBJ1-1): DSGVTQTPKHLITATGQRVTLRCSPRSGDLSVYWYQQSLDQGLQFLIQYYNGEERAKGNILERFSAQQFPDLHSELNLSSLELGDSALYFCASSQVRDRGLITEAFFGQGTRLTVV.

This chain's CDR3 is CASSLWGPMNTEAFF. The CDR3 DNA follows: TGTGCCAGCAGTTTATGGGGACCAATGAACACTGAAGCTTTCTTT. This sequence joins TRBV27 and TRBJ1-1; possible D gene TRBD1, 5 bases. CDR1 and CDR2 (germline): MNHEY, SMNVEV (reference sequence). The CDR3 has 15 residues. The V end lost 1 base, the J end lost 0 bases, and 9 bases lay between the germline ends.

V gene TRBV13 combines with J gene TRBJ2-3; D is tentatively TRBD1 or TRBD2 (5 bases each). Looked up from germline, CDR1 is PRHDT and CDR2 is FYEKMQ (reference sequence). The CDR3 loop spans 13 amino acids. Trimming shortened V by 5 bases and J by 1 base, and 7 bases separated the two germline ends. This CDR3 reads CASSLGRTDTQYF. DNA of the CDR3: TGTGCCAGCAGCCTGGGACGCACAGATACGCAGTATTTT.

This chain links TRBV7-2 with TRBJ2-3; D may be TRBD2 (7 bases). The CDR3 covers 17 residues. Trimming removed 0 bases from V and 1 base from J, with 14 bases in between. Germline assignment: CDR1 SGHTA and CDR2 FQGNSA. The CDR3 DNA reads TGTGCCAGCAGCTTAGCGGGCGGGGGCCAACGCACAGATACGCAGTATTTT. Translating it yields CASSLAGGGQRTDTQYF.

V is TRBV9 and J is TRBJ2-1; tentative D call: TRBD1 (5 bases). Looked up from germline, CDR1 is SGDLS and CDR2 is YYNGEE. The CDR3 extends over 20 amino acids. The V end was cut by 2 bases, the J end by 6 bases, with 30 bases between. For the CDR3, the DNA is TGTGCCAGCAGCGTTGGTGGCCAGGGAAAGGATCAGTCTCTTGTCAATGAGCAGTTCTTC. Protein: CASSVGGQGKDQSLVNEQFF.

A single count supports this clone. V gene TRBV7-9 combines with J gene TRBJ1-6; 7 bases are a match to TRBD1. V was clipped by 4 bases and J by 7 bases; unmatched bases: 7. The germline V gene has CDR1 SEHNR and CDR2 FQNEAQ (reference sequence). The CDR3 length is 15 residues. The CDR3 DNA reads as TGTGCCAGCAGCTCGTGGGACAGCCAGAATTCACCCCTCCACTTT. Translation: CASSSWDSQNSPLHF.